The 8 T cell receptor beta chains reported below all come from one sample, sequenced in a study of blood T cell repertoires in COVID-19. TCRdb's table, derived via immunoSEQ multiplex PCR, lists solely in-frame clones and lacks some. The repertoire includes 200,000 to 250,000 clones, roughly 84% of them detected once, and about 6.6% sits in the top ten. The source material was PBMCs or T cells enriched from blood (not recorded which). The receptors originated from a woman aged 40 to 55 who had recovered from COVID-19.

This clone was picked up one time. The chain employs TRBV19 and TRBJ1-6, with TRBD1 identical over 10 bases. This CDR3 has 15 residues. Germline V gene sequence: CDR1 LNHDA, CDR2 SQIVND (reference sequence). With V trimmed by 4 bases and J by 10 bases, 7 bases remained unmatched. CDR3 coding DNA: TGTGCCAGTAGTAAACCGGGACAGGGGACGTCACCCCTCCACTTT. This codes for CASSKPGQGTSPLHF.

This chain uses TRBV5-1 with TRBJ2-1, with 8 bases fitting TRBD2. Germline loops: CDR1 SGHRS, CDR2 YFSETQ. Unmatched junction bases numbered 11, after V lost 3 bases and J lost 0 bases. This CDR3 contains 18 residues. CDR3 DNA: TGCGCCAGCAGCTCCTTAGGGGCTAGCGGGCACTCCTACAATGAGCAGTTCTTC. It is translated as CASSSLGASGHSYNEQFF.

The table lists this clone with a count of one. The rearrangement links TRBV28 to TRBJ2-7, with TRBD1 matching 7 bases. The J segment lost 2 bases and the V segment lost 7 bases, leaving 11 bases of the junction unmatched. CDR1 is MDHEN, CDR2 SYDVKM, per germline. The CDR3 length is 15 residues. CDR3 sequence (DNA): TGTGCCAGCACTCCTTCCAGGGGGAGCACCTACGAGCAGTACTTC. Translating gives CASTPSRGSTYEQYF.

J is TRBJ2-1 and V is TRBV5-1; no firm D call. Germline V gene data show CDR1 as SGHRS and CDR2 as YFSETQ. Between the trimmed V and J ends, which lost 5 bases and 8 bases, there was a span of 11 bases. CDR3 size: 12 residues. The chain's CDR3 is CASSNLADEQFF. CDR3 in DNA: TGCGCCAGCAGTAATCTTGCGGATGAGCAGTTCTTC. The whole variable domain, remainder taken from reference TRBV5-1 and TRBJ2-1, is KAGVTQTPRYLIKTRGQQVTLSCSPISGHRSVSWYQQTPGQGLQFLFEYFSETQRNKGNFPGRFSGRQFSNSRSEMNVSTLELGDSALYLCASSNLADEQFFGPGTRLTVL.

The chain recombines TRBV5-1 with TRBJ2-3, with a weak D call TRBD2 (5 bases). V lost 3 bases to trimming and J lost 6 bases, with 11 bases between them. CDR1 is SGHRS, CDR2 YFSETQ, per germline. This CDR3 region has 13 residues. CDR3 region: CASSSLASDTQYF. In nucleotides, the CDR3 is TGCGCCAGCAGCTCCCTAGCATCGGATACGCAGTATTTT. The whole variable domain, remainder taken from reference TRBV5-1 and TRBJ2-3, is KAGVTQTPRYLIKTRGQQVTLSCSPISGHRSVSWYQQTPGQGLQFLFEYFSETQRNKGNFPGRFSGRQFSNSRSEMNVSTLELGDSALYLCASSSLASDTQYFGPGTRLTVL.

The chain uses TRBV7-9 and TRBJ2-1; 11 nucleotides agree with TRBD2. Germline V lookup: CDR1 SEHNR, CDR2 FQNEAQ (reference sequence). The V segment lost 0 bases and the J segment 7 bases; nucleotides outside the gene matches: 2. This CDR3 contains 15 residues. The CDR3 reads CASSLASGRVNEQFF. As DNA, the CDR3 is TGTGCCAGCAGCTTAGCTAGCGGGAGGGTGAATGAGCAGTTCTTC.

This sequence joins TRBV5-6 and TRBJ1-2; tentatively, D is TRBD1 (5 bases). The V end was cut by 3 bases, the J end by 6 bases, with 21 bases between. The CDR3 has 16 residues. Germline V gene data show CDR1 as SGHDT and CDR2 as YYEEEE. CDR3 in DNA: TGTGCCAGCAGCTCCCGGCCTCAGGGCCGCCTGGATGGCTACACCTTC. This gives the protein CASSSRPQGRLDGYTF.

Here the CDR3 DNA reads TGTGCCAGCAGCCAAGCGCCGCCCGGGTATTACGAGCAGTACTTC. It is translated as CASSQAPPGYYEQYF. The rearrangement uses TRBV4-2 and TRBJ2-7; no clear D. Between the trimmed V and J ends, which lost 1 base and 4 bases, there was a span of 14 bases. The germline V gene encodes CDR1 LGHNA and CDR2 YNFKEQ. This CDR3 has 15 amino acids.